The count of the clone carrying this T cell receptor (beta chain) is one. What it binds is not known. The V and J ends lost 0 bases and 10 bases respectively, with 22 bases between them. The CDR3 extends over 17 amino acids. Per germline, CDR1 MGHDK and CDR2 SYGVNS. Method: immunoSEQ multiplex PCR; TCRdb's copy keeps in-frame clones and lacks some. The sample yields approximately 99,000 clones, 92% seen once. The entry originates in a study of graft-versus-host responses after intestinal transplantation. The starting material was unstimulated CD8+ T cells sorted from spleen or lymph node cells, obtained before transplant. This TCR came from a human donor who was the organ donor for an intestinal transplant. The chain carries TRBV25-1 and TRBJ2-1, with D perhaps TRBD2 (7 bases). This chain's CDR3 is CASSEYGPSRGGWEQFF. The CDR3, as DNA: TGTGCCAGCAGTGAATATGGGCCATCTAGGGGGGGGTGGGAGCAGTTCTTC.